The 19 T cell receptor beta chains given below trace back to one sample, sequenced in a study of blood T cell repertoires in COVID-19 (dated by TCRdb to 2019 to 2021). Library preparation used the immunoSEQ multiplex PCR assay. Not all clones reach the TCRdb copy of this immuneACCESS table, which keeps in-frame sequences only. Checked studies attribute under half of the gap to unresolved V genes and leave the rest unexplained. The sample contains over 150,000 clones, under 95% of them found a single time. The ten biggest clones cover about 0.57% of the sample. The sample comprised peripheral blood. These receptors came from a man aged 45-60 years with acute or convalescent COVID-19.

The chain has TRBV14 and TRBJ2-1; D gene ambiguous. This CDR3 is 15 amino acids long. V dropped 4 bases and J dropped 4 bases, with 14 bases sitting between them. CDR1 SGHDN and CDR2 FVKESK come from the germline V gene. The CDR3 loop reads CASSRHGVIYNEQFF. The CDR3, as DNA: TGTGCCAGCAGCCGACACGGCGTAATTTACAATGAGCAGTTCTTC.

The chain couples TRBV6-5 to TRBJ2-5, with TRBD1 matching over 8 bases. Germline V gene sequence: CDR1 MNHEY, CDR2 SVGAGI. The CDR3 is made up of 16 amino acids. Unmatched junction bases numbered 3, after V lost 0 bases and J lost 0 bases. The CDR3: CASSYSVTGDQETQYF. The CDR3 nucleotides read TGTGCCAGCAGTTACTCGGTGACAGGGGACCAAGAGACCCAGTACTTC.

This sequence joins TRBV19 and TRBJ2-1; TRBD2 agrees at 12 bases. The germline gives CDR1 LNHDA, CDR2 SQIVND (reference sequence). The CDR3 runs to 18 residues. V shed 2 bases, J shed 4 bases, and the junction held 9 bases outside the gene matches. The CDR3 protein is CASSITTSGGTRYNEQFF. The CDR3 nucleotides read TGTGCCAGTAGTATAACGACTAGCGGGGGCACGAGGTACAATGAGCAGTTCTTC.

This chain uses TRBV27 with TRBJ2-3; TRBD2 matches 7 bases. The length of the CDR3 is 16 residues. The germline CDR1 and CDR2 sequences are MNHEY and SMNVEV (reference sequence). Trimming cost V 4 bases and J 0 bases; bases outside gene matches: 7. In DNA form, the CDR3 reads TGTGCCAGCAGTTCCCTGGGAGGGACTAGCACAGATACGCAGTATTTT. Translating it yields CASSSLGGTSTDTQYF.

This sequence joins TRBV7-9 and TRBJ2-6, with TRBD2 matching over 7 bases. The CDR3 spans 16 residues. Per the germline V gene, CDR1 is SEHNR and CDR2 is FQNEAQ (reference sequence). V shed 4 bases and J 4 bases; nucleotides not matched to a gene: 7. CDR3 nucleotide sequence: TGTGCCAGCAGCTGGGGAGGGAGGTCAGGGGCCAACGTCCTGACTTTC. It encodes CASSWGGRSGANVLTF.

V is TRBV9 and J is TRBJ1-1; TRBD1 matches at 7 bases. The length of the CDR3 is 14 residues. Germline assignment: CDR1 SGDLS and CDR2 YYNGEE. J gave up 0 bases and V 3 bases, and 2 bases lay outside the gene matches. The chain's CDR3 is CASSAGQLNTEAFF. Here the CDR3 DNA reads TGTGCCAGCAGCGCGGGACAGCTGAACACTGAAGCTTTCTTT.

This clone appeared once. J is TRBJ2-1 and V is TRBV9, with 9 bases fitting TRBD1. This CDR3 spans 16 amino acids. V lost 4 bases to trimming and J lost 7 bases; unmatched junction nucleotides: 12. Germline lookup yields CDR1 SGDLS and CDR2 YYNGEE. CDR3 nucleotides: TGTGCCAGCAGCCATTCCACTGGGACAGGGTCGAATGAGCAGTTCTTC. It translates to CASSHSTGTGSNEQFF.

This clone was seen only once. This rearrangement joins TRBV3-1 (or the pseudogene TRBV3-2) to TRBJ1-6; no clear D. Trimming pared 2 bases from V and 1 base from J, leaving 6 bases between. Germline V CDR1 and CDR2: LGHDT, YNNKEL (reference sequence). This CDR3 contains 15 residues. In DNA form, the CDR3 reads TGTGCCAGCAGCCAAAAGGAGTCCTATAATTCACCCCTCCACTTT. Translation: CASSQKESYNSPLHF.

This chain connects TRBV24-1 to TRBJ2-5; D possibly corresponds to TRBD1 (5 bases). The V end lost 9 bases, the J end lost 3 bases, and 13 bases lay between the germline ends. This CDR3 is 13 amino acids long. The germline gives CDR1 KGHDR, CDR2 SFDVKD. The CDR3 sequence is CATVGPPKETQYF. The CDR3, as DNA: TGTGCCACCGTGGGGCCCCCGAAAGAGACCCAGTACTTC.

The chain couples TRBV5-8 to TRBJ2-7; TRBD2 matches at 8 bases. Germline CDR1 is SGHTS and CDR2 is YDEGEE. V shed 5 bases, J shed 0 bases, and the junction held 7 bases outside the gene matches. CDR3 length equals 15 residues. The chain's CDR3 is CASRMTGTSSYEQYF. In nucleotides, the CDR3 is TGTGCCAGCAGGATGACCGGGACTAGCTCCTACGAGCAGTACTTC.

The gene calls are TRBV5-1 and TRBJ2-1; possible D gene TRBD1, 6 bases. There are 16 residues in the CDR3. Germline V gene data show CDR1 as SGHRS and CDR2 as YFSETQ. V gave up 5 bases and J gave up 4 bases, with 19 bases separating them. CDR3 in amino acids: CASRQGGSTLYNEQFF. CDR3 nucleotide sequence: TGCGCCAGCAGACAGGGCGGCAGCACCCTTTACAATGAGCAGTTCTTC.

This chain uses TRBV10-3 with TRBJ2-3, with D perhaps matching TRBD1 (6 bases). This CDR3 region has 16 residues. Trimming removed 2 bases at V and 2 bases at J, with 14 bases between. Germline CDR1 reads ENHRY; CDR2 reads SYGVKD. Here the CDR3 reads CAISEVLGQVTDTQYF. CDR3 sequence (DNA): TGTGCCATCAGTGAGGTTTTGGGACAAGTCACAGATACGCAGTATTTT.

The chain carries TRBV9 and TRBJ1-1, with 9 bases lining up with TRBD1. Germline-derived CDR1 and CDR2 are SGDLS and YYNGEE. The CDR3 extends over 12 amino acids. Losses at the gene ends were 3 bases for V and 11 bases for J; bases not matched to a gene: 5. The CDR3 loop is CASSAWTGAAFF. In nucleotides, the CDR3 is TGTGCCAGCAGCGCCTGGACAGGGGCGGCTTTCTTT.

The chain carries TRBV11-2 and TRBJ1-3; no clear D gene. V was clipped by 1 base and J by 4 bases, with 8 bases between them. This CDR3 has 14 amino acids. Germline-derived CDR1 and CDR2 are SGHAT and FQNNGV. The CDR3 spells CASSLAGGGNTIYF. DNA of the CDR3: TGTGCCAGCAGCTTAGCCGGCGGAGGAAACACCATATATTTT.

J is TRBJ2-1 and V is TRBV2, with 9 bases that match TRBD2. After removal of 4 bases from V and 5 bases from J, the junction contained 3 bases not matched to a gene. The CDR3 totals 14 residues. Germline CDR1 and CDR2: SNHLY and FYNNEI. This CDR3 reads CASSGASGNNEQFF. The CDR3 DNA sequence: TGTGCCAGCAGTGGGGCTAGCGGGAACAATGAGCAGTTCTTC.

The CDR3 DNA reads TGTGCCAGCAGTTACGTTGGGGCAGATGGAGCTTTCTTT. Residues: CASSYVGADGAFF. J is TRBJ1-1 and V is TRBV6-5; TRBD1 is a possible D gene (5 bases). The CDR3 spans 13 residues. CDR1 and CDR2 from the germline V gene are MNHEY and SVGAGI. Between the trimmed V and J ends, which lost 2 bases and 10 bases, there was a span of 14 bases.

The chain couples TRBV15 to TRBJ1-2; D not resolved. The CDR3 spans 14 residues. The germline CDR1 and CDR2 sequences are LNHNV and YYDKDF (reference sequence). The V end lost 5 bases, the J end lost 4 bases, and 14 bases lay between the germline ends. CDR3 protein: CATSFWAGGYGYTF. The DNA of the CDR3 is TGTGCCACCAGCTTCTGGGCAGGAGGCTATGGCTACACCTTC.

This rearrangement joins TRBV28 to TRBJ1-2; D remains unclear. Germline V gene lookup returns CDR1 MDHEN and CDR2 SYDVKM. CDR3 length: 12 amino acids. V lost 5 bases, J lost 0 bases, and 4 bases lay in between. CDR3 bases: TGTGCCAGCAGTGACACTAACTATGGCTACACCTTC. It encodes CASSDTNYGYTF.

The chain recombines TRBV6-1 with TRBJ1-3; D not resolved. CDR3 length: 18 amino acids. Germline CDR1 MNHNS, CDR2 SASEGT. V lost 3 bases and J 4 bases, leaving 22 bases between the germline ends. CDR3 nucleotide sequence: TGTGCCAGCAGTGATGGTGTATCGGGAAGGAATCACGGAAACACCATATATTTT. Protein: CASSDGVSGRNHGNTIYF.